These T cell receptor beta chains were read from a single sample in a study of T cell repertoires in cytomegalovirus infection. TCRdb ran MiXCR on the reads and lists one entry per CDR3 protein. In the table there are over 100,000 distinct CDR3 sequences, 9.5% to 13% of which are singletons. No antigen has been identified for these receptors. The sequenced material came from PBMCs, sequenced either directly or after in vitro stimulation (not recorded which). These receptors were taken from a human donor in good health (CMV status not recorded). Some clones in this sample may be carry-over from other donors' samples. Each CDR3 is given with its conserved first and last residue.

CDR3aa	j_gene	v_gene
CASRRDGATNYGYTF	TRBJ1-2	TRBV6-2/TRBV6-3
CSARASGIGLAGGRYNEQFF	TRBJ2-1	TRBV20-1
CASSYEGVVVNEQFF	TRBJ2-1	TRBV6-5
CASRGVYSNQPQHF	TRBJ1-5	TRBV6-1
CASSPQGGSYEQYF	TRBJ2-7	TRBV7-9
CAISDLEPGAEKLFF	TRBJ1-4	TRBV10-3
CASSALDWYSNQPQHF	TRBJ1-5	TRBV7-2
CASSLGGGIAEAFF	TRBJ1-1	TRBV7-6
CSAPGLAGVSTQYF	TRBJ2-3	TRBV20-1
CASTLQGPNYGYTF	TRBJ1-2	TRBV6-6
CASSQGEGSSPLHF	TRBJ1-6	TRBV3-1
CASSLVAHRGQGKLAKNIQYF	TRBJ2-4	TRBV11-2
CASGFPGANVLTF	TRBJ2-6	TRBV12-5
CASRPPGLAHNEQFF	TRBJ2-1	TRBV7-9
CAISGTVNTEAFF	TRBJ1-1	TRBV10-3
CASSERGTGSYGYTF	TRBJ1-2	TRBV6-1
CSARDPLAGGYPGELFF	TRBJ2-2	TRBV20-1